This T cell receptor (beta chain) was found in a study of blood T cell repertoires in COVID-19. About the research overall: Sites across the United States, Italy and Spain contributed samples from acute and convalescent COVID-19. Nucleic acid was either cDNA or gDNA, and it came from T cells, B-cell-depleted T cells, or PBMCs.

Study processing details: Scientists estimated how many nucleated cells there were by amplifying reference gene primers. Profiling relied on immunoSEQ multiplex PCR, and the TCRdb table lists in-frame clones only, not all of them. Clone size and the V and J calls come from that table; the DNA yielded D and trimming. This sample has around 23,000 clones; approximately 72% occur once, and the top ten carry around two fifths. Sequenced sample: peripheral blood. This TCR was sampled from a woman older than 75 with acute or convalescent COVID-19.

CDR3 protein: CASSLSGSQPQHF. For the CDR3, the DNA is TGTGCCAGCAGCTTATCCGGGAGTCAGCCCCAGCATTTT. The chain uses TRBV7-2 and TRBJ1-5, with D uncertain. This CDR3 comprises 13 residues. V lost 2 bases and J 6 bases, leaving 8 bases between the germline ends. CDR1 and CDR2 from the germline V gene are SGHTA and FQGNSA.